This T cell receptor beta chain is drawn from a study of T cells in Graves' hyperthyroidism and ophthalmopathy. Study observations and caveats: Most expanded thyroid clonotypes above 0.001 also appeared in blood. Patients with ophthalmopathy were separated from those with stable hyperthyroidism by a 13 V-J model.

RNA transcripts yielded amplified TCR beta CDR3 regions. HTBI primers drove first-round RT-PCR of the TCR CDR3. TCRdb reprocessed the multiplex PCR reads with MiXCR, giving one entry per CDR3 protein. The table shows around 600,000 distinct CDR3 sequences, with more than 12% occurring only once. This clonotype was picked up many times. Its antigen is undetermined. Patients showing uncontrolled infection, other autoimmune disease, pregnancy or lactation were ineligible. Clinical symptoms, serum thyroxine and TRAb, thyroid ultrasound and orbital computed tomography together formed the diagnostic basis. CDR1 is SGHDT, CDR2 YYEEEE, per germline. Between the trimmed V and J ends, which lost 1 base and 3 bases, there was a span of 20 bases. The CDR3 length is 17 residues.

Sequencing input: blood. This chain uses TRBV5-6 with TRBJ2-7; D remains ambiguous. This receptor was taken from a woman between 45 and 65 years old with Graves' ophthalmopathy. CDR3 nucleotides: TGTGCCAGCAGCTTGAATTGGGTTGGTACCGCATACTACGAGCAGTACTTC. Translated: CASSLNWVGTAYYEQYF. Based on the CDR3 plus reference TRBV5-6 and TRBJ2-7, the full variable domain is DAGVTQSPTHLIKTRGQQVTLRCSPKSGHDTVSWYQQALGQGPQFIFQYYEEEERQRGNFPDRFSGHQFPNYSSELNVNALLLGDSALYLCASSLNWVGTAYYEQYFGPGTRLTVT.